Following are 5 T cell receptor beta chains from one sample sequenced in a study of glioma-infiltrating T cells after dendritic cell vaccination. Clones were sequenced by immunoSEQ multiplex PCR, and TCRdb holds only the in-frame ones, with some missing. The sample shows roughly 87,000 clones, around 83% of them seen only once. Time point specified: after dendritic cell vaccination, including at tumor progression/relapse. The sample here was blood, taken after dendritic cell vaccination. The source is a human donor with glioblastoma.

The rearrangement links TRBV2 to TRBJ2-5; 7 bases are shared with TRBD2. Germline V lookup: CDR1 SNHLY, CDR2 FYNNEI. V lost 4 bases and J lost 2; bases outside the gene matches: 7. The CDR3 spans 15 residues. CDR3 sequence reads: CASSAPGLPQETQYF. The CDR3 bases are TGTGCCAGCAGTGCCCCGGGACTACCACAAGAGACCCAGTACTTC.

The J gene is TRBJ2-5, the V gene TRBV5-6; TRBD2 aligns across 15 bases. Germline V gene lookup returns CDR1 SGHDT and CDR2 YYEEEE. V shed 4 bases and J 4 bases; nucleotides not matched to a gene: 5. The length of the CDR3 is 16 residues. CDR3 coding DNA: TGTGCCAGCAGCCGGACTAGCGGGGGGGCCTTAGAGACCCAGTACTTC. Its protein product is CASSRTSGGALETQYF.

The chain uses TRBV2 and TRBJ2-2, with 9 bases fitting TRBD1. Unmatched junction bases numbered 6, after V lost 6 bases and J lost 4 bases. The CDR3 is 15 amino acids. Germline lookup yields CDR1 SNHLY and CDR2 FYNNEI. The CDR3 nucleotides are TGTGCCAGCAGCCGACAGGGGGGAATCACCGGGGAGCTGTTTTTT. Protein product: CASSRQGGITGELFF.

The chain carries TRBV5-1 and TRBJ2-7; tentative D call: TRBD1 (6 bases). Per germline, CDR1 SGHRS and CDR2 YFSETQ. Between the trimmed V and J ends, which lost 7 bases and 2 bases, there was a span of 13 bases. The CDR3 is made up of 13 amino acids. The CDR3 DNA is TGCGCCAGCCGCCGGGACACTGCCTACGAGCAGTACTTC. It specifies CASRRDTAYEQYF.

Only a few counts were recorded for this clone. The rearrangement uses TRBV7-9 and TRBJ2-7, with D possibly TRBD1 on 6 matching bases. Germline V gene data show CDR1 as SEHNR and CDR2 as FQNEAQ (reference sequence). The V gene lost 0 bases and the J gene lost 3 bases, with 18 bases spanning the gap. The CDR3 consists of 17 residues. CDR3 loop: CASSLATGTPPVYEQYF. CDR3 DNA sequence: TGTGCCAGCAGCTTAGCGACCGGGACACCTCCGGTCTACGAGCAGTACTTC.